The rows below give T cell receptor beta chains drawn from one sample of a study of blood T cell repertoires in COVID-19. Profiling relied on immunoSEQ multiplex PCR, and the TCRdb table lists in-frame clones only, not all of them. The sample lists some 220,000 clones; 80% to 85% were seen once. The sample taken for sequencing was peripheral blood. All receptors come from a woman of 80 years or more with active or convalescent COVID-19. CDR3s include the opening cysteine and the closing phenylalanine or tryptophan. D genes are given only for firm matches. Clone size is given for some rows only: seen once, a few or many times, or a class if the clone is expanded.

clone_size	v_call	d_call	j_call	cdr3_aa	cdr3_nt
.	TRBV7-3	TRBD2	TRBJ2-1	CASSSGLAQYNEQFF	TGTGCCAGCAGCTCGGGACTAGCGCAATACAATGAGCAGTTCTTC
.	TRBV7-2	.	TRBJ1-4	CASSLDRTNEKLFF	TGTGCCAGCAGCCTCGACAGGACAAATGAAAAACTGTTTTTT
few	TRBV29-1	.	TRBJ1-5	CSVEFAGVNQPQHF	TGCAGCGTTGAATTCGCAGGGGTTAATCAGCCCCAGCATTTT
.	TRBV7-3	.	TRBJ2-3	CASSQDSTTDTQYF	TGTGCCAGCAGCCAAGACTCTACCACAGATACGCAGTATTTT
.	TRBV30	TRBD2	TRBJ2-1	CAWRLAGTSGRAQFF	TGTGCCTGGAGACTGGCCGGGACTAGCGGGAGGGCGCAGTTCTTC
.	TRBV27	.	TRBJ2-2	CATQEGTGELFF	TGTGCCACCCAGGAGGGCACCGGGGAGCTGTTTTTT
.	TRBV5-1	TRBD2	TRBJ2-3	CASSLGGLAGGLSTDTQYF	TGCGCCAGCAGCTTGGGCGGACTAGCGGGAGGGCTGAGCACAGATACGCAGTATTTT
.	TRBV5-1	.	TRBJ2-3	CASSSADTQYF	TGCGCCAGCAGTTCGGCAGATACGCAGTATTTT
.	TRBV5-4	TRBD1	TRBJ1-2	CASSQSDRGLRASDGYTF	TGTGCCAGCAGCCAAAGCGACAGGGGGCTAAGGGCGAGTGATGGCTACACCTTC
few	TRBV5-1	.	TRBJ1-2	CASSYLGQLSSGYTF	TGCGCCAGCAGCTATTTAGGACAGCTCTCCTCGGGCTACACCTTC
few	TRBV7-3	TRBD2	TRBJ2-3	CASSAAGRDTQYF	TGTGCCAGCTCGGCAGCGGGGAGGGATACGCAGTATTTT
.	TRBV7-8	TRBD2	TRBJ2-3	CASNQGLSTDTQYF	TGTGCCAGCAACCAGGGACTAAGCACAGATACGCAGTATTTT
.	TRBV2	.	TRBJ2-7	CASSELESYEQYF	TGTGCCAGCAGTGAACTTGAGTCCTACGAGCAGTACTTC
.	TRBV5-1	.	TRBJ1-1	CASSQREGTNTEAFF	TGCGCCAGCAGCCAAAGGGAGGGTACGAACACTGAAGCTTTCTTT
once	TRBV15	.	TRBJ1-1	CATSRWGEAFF	TGTGCCACCAGCCGATGGGGAGAGGCTTTCTTT
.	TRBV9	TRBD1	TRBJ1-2	CASSVGRGPYYGYTF	TGTGCCAGCAGCGTAGGTAGGGGGCCCTACTATGGCTACACCTTC
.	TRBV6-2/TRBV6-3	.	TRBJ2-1	CASSYKLGGPSYNEQFF	TGTGCCAGCAGTTACAAACTAGGTGGTCCCTCCTACAATGAGCAGTTCTTC
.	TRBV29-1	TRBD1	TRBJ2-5	CSADRGQETQYF	TGCAGCGCTGACAGGGGGCAAGAGACCCAGTACTTC
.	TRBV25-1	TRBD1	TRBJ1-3	CASRTGGSGNTIYF	TGTGCCAGCAGAACAGGGGGCTCTGGAAACACCATATATTTT
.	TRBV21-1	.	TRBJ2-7	CASRRRGRFYEQYF	TGTGCCAGCAGGAGGAGAGGGAGGTTCTACGAGCAGTACTTC
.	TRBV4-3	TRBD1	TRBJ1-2	CASSQAGQRNYGYTF	TGCGCCAGCAGCCAGGCGGGACAGCGAAACTATGGCTACACCTTC
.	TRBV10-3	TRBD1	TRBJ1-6	CAISESSSGTGNSPLHF	TGTGCCATCAGTGAGTCAAGCTCTGGGACAGGGAATTCACCCCTCCACTTT
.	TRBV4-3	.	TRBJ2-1	CASSQGTSLGPYNEQFF	TGCGCCAGCAGCCAGGGGACTTCCCTTGGCCCCTACAATGAGCAGTTCTTC
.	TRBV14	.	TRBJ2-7	CASSSAPGWYEQYF	TGTGCCAGCAGCTCCGCCCCAGGATGGTACGAGCAGTACTTC
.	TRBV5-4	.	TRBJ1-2	CASSLARGGNYGYTF	TGTGCCAGCAGCTTGGCGAGGGGGGGGAACTATGGCTACACCTTC
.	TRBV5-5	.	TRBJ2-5	CASTITSMETQYF	TGTGCCAGCACCATTACTAGTATGGAGACCCAGTACTTC
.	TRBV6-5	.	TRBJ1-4	CASSYQTQATNEKLFF	TGTGCCAGCAGTTACCAAACACAGGCAACTAATGAAAAACTGTTTTTT
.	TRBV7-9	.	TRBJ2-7	CASSLQQAAYEQYF	TGTGCCAGCAGCCTACAACAGGCAGCCTACGAGCAGTACTTC
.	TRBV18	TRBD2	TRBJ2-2	CASSPLGTSGRTGELFF	TGTGCCAGCTCACCACTCGGGACTAGCGGGAGAACCGGGGAGCTGTTTTTT
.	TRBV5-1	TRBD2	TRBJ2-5	CASSLTSGSWKETQYF	TGCGCCAGCAGCTTGACTAGCGGGAGTTGGAAAGAGACCCAGTACTTC
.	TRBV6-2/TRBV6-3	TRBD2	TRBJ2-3	CASSPTSGITDTQYF	TGTGCCAGCAGTCCCACTAGCGGTATAACAGATACGCAGTATTTT
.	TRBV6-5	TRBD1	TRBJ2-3	CASSSSRDRDPDTQYF	TGTGCCAGCAGTTCATCCCGGGACAGGGACCCAGATACGCAGTATTTT
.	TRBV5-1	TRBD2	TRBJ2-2	CASSELGGANTGELFF	TGCGCCAGCAGCGAACTGGGAGGGGCGAACACCGGGGAGCTGTTTTTT
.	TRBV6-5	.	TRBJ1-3	CASTREALTGNTIYF	TGTGCCAGCACCCGCGAGGCCTTAACTGGAAACACCATATATTTT
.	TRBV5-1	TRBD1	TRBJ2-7	CASSTNMQGVYEQYF	TGCGCCAGCTCAACCAACATGCAGGGGGTGTACGAGCAGTACTTC
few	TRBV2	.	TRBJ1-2	CASSVAGNYGYTF	TGTGCCAGCAGTGTTGCCGGTAACTATGGCTACACCTTC
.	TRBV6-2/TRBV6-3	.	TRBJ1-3	CASSNDRFSGNTIYF	TGTGCCAGCAGCAACGACAGGTTCTCTGGAAACACCATATATTTT
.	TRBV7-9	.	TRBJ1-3	CASSPRSGSTGNTIYF	TGTGCCAGCAGCCCACGGAGTGGCAGTACTGGAAACACCATATATTTT
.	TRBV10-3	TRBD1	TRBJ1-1	CAISGTGVNTEAFF	TGTGCCATCAGTGGTACAGGGGTGAACACTGAAGCTTTCTTT
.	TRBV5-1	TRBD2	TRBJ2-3	CASSFGGRGTDTQYF	TGCGCCAGCAGCTTCGGTGGGAGGGGCACAGATACGCAGTATTTT
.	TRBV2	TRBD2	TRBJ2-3	CASSVSGLGTDTQYF	TGTGCCAGCAGTGTCTCGGGACTAGGCACAGATACGCAGTATTTT
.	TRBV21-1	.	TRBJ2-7	CASSKATSQAGRPYEQYF	TGTGCCAGCAGCAAAGCCACCTCACAGGCAGGCCGACCCTACGAGCAGTACTTC
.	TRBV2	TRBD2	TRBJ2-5	CASRRGGPQETQYF	TGTGCCAGCAGGCGGGGGGGACCCCAAGAGACCCAGTACTTC